The 6 T cell receptor beta chains listed next were all sequenced from one sample in a study of regulatory T cells in long-lasting Graves disease. Combining iRepertoire HTBI primers with Arm-PCR of CDR3 regions, the authors built TCR beta libraries. TCRdb analysed the multiplex PCR reads with MiXCR anew, one entry per CDR3 protein. The sample lists a few hundred thousand distinct CDR3 sequences, around 16% seen once, with around 20% in the top ten. Indicated time point: newly diagnosed GD, antithyroid drugs for less than 3 months. RNA isolated from PBMCs was used to make the TCR library. The sample was also reused in another study, on T cells in Graves' hyperthyroidism and ophthalmopathy.

Material: peripheral blood mononuclear cells (PBMCs), obtained at new diagnosis, from a patient treated with antithyroid drugs. The receptors here all came from a woman aged 18-35 years with Graves disease.

This clonotype has just a few counts. The chain employs TRBV5-1 and TRBJ1-4; the match to TRBD1 covers 10 bases. CDR3 length equals 16 residues. Germline V lookup: CDR1 SGHRS, CDR2 YFSETQ. V shed 4 bases and J 4 bases; nucleotides not matched to a gene: 7. CDR3 sequence: CASSTTGTGVNEKLFF. The CDR3 DNA is TGCGCCAGCAGCACGACCGGGACAGGGGTTAATGAAAAACTGTTTTTT.

There are many counts of this clonotype. The chain links TRBV2 to TRBJ2-2; D possibly matches TRBD1 or TRBD2 (6 bases each). Germline V gives CDR1 SNHLY, CDR2 FYNNEI. CDR3 size: 15 residues. Trimming took 2 bases from V and 4 from J, leaving 11 bases between them. The DNA for the CDR3 is TGTGCCAGCAGTGAAACGGGGGCCGTCACCGGGGAGCTGTTTTTT. Its protein product is CASSETGAVTGELFF.

This chain links TRBV3-1 with TRBJ1-6; TRBD1 is a possible D gene (6 bases). The CDR3 loop spans 14 amino acids. The germline V gene has CDR1 LGHDT and CDR2 YNNKEL (reference sequence). Trimming shortened V by 5 bases and J by 7 bases, and 12 bases separated the two germline ends. DNA for the CDR3: TGTGCCAGCAGCTTCCGGACAGCCAATTCACCCCTCCACTTT. Translating it yields CASSFRTANSPLHF.

This clonotype was observed at least ten times. The chain combines TRBV2 with TRBJ2-3, with D possibly being TRBD2 (5 bases). Matching the DNA end better, TRBJ2-5 makes the J call doubtful. The CDR3 has 14 residues. Germline lookup yields CDR1 SNHLY and CDR2 FYNNEI. CDR3 in amino acids: CASSDRFLALTQYF. DNA of the CDR3: TGTGCCAGCAGTGACCGCTTCCTAGCTCTAACCCAGTACTTC.

This clonotype was recorded at least ten times. The chain links TRBV7-3 to TRBJ2-5; D is unclear. CDR1 is SGHTA, CDR2 FQGTGA, per germline. This CDR3 region has 13 residues. The ends were cut back, 5 bases at V and 5 bases at J, with 12 bases in the middle. For the CDR3, the DNA is TGTGCCAGCAGCCTGGGATTGGGGGAGACCCAGTACTTC. Protein sequence: CASSLGLGETQYF.

This chain uses TRBV19 with TRBJ2-5; D is possibly TRBD1 or TRBD2 (5 bases each). Germline V gene data show CDR1 as LNHDA and CDR2 as SQIVND (reference sequence). Trimming pared 1 base from V and 2 bases from J, leaving 8 bases between. The CDR3 extends over 14 amino acids. CDR3 coding DNA: TGTGCCAGTAGTATAGCGGGACGGCAAGAGACCCAGTACTTC. This gives the protein CASSIAGRQETQYF.